The 25 T cell receptor beta chains reported below all come from one sample, sequenced in a study of T cells in Graves' hyperthyroidism and ophthalmopathy. Using RNA transcripts as the source, TCR beta CDR3 regions were amplified. Carried out on the TCR CDR3, a first-round RT-PCR used the HTBI primer set. TCRdb reprocessed the multiplex PCR reads via MiXCR and lists one record per CDR3 protein. The sample holds hundreds of thousands of distinct CDR3 sequences, roughly 20% seen once. The sequenced material came from blood. The origin of the receptors is a woman between 50 and 59 years old with Graves' hyperthyroidism that later progressed to Graves' ophthalmopathy.

This clonotype occurred many times. The chain carries TRBV20-1 and TRBJ2-5; D remains unclear. V was trimmed by 6 bases and J by 6 bases, leaving 23 bases between them. The germline gives CDR1 DFQATT, CDR2 SNEGSKA (reference sequence). The CDR3 consists of 15 residues. The CDR3 coding sequence is TGCAGTGCCGACGGAATAAGCCTACCTCTAAAGACCCAGTACTTC. Its protein product is CSADGISLPLKTQYF.

Ten or more counts support this clonotype. The rearrangement uses TRBV24-1 and TRBJ2-3; the match to TRBD1 covers 8 bases. CDR3 length: 16 amino acids. Germline-derived CDR1 and CDR2 are KGHDR and SFDVKD. The V segment lost 5 bases and the J segment 1 base; nucleotides outside the gene matches: 7. CDR3 in amino acids: CATSVGQAKGTDTQYF. The DNA of the CDR3 is TGTGCCACCAGTGTGGGACAGGCTAAGGGCACAGATACGCAGTATTTT.

V is TRBV19 and J is TRBJ2-5; 9 nucleotides align to TRBD2. CDR3 length: 15 amino acids. V lost 5 bases to trimming and J lost 0 bases; unmatched junction nucleotides: 4. CDR1 and CDR2 (germline): LNHDA, SQIVND (reference sequence). The CDR3 bases are TGTGCCAGTAGTTCAAGCGGGGGGAACCAAGAGACCCAGTACTTC. Encoded protein: CASSSSGGNQETQYF.

The chain joins TRBV6-2 or TRBV6-3 to TRBJ1-2; possible D gene TRBD1, 5 bases. The CDR3 has 14 residues. Trimming left V 2 bases short and J 4 bases short, with 11 bases between. Germline V gives CDR1 MNHEY, CDR2 SVGEGT. The CDR3: CASSYGDARYGYTF. CDR3 in DNA: TGTGCCAGCAGTTACGGGGACGCCCGCTATGGCTACACCTTC.

As to this clonotype: With a much larger clone just one base away, this may be a read error. The chain has TRBV7-6 and TRBJ1-6; D gene uncertain. The CDR3 is made up of 11 amino acids. V lost 7 bases and J lost 7, with 5 bases in between. Germline V gene data show CDR1 as SGHVS and CDR2 as FNYEAQ. This chain's CDR3 is CASNHNSPLHF. DNA of the CDR3: TGTGCCAGCAACCACAATTCACCCCTCCACTTT.

This chain links TRBV4-1 with TRBJ1-1, with TRBD1 identical over 9 bases. The V gene's germline CDR1 is MGHRA and CDR2 YSYEKL. V lost 3 bases and J lost 10; bases outside the gene matches: 3. There are 12 residues in the CDR3. CDR3 region: CASSQLGQGAFF. DNA for the CDR3: TGCGCCAGCAGCCAGCTGGGACAGGGAGCTTTCTTT.

The chain has TRBV20-1 and TRBJ1-5; possible D gene TRBD1, 5 bases. From germline, CDR1 is DFQATT and CDR2 SNEGSKA (reference sequence). The CDR3 covers 13 residues. Trimming pared 3 bases from V and 6 bases from J, leaving 12 bases between. The CDR3 loop reads CSASPGTPQPQHF. The CDR3 coding sequence is TGCAGTGCTAGTCCAGGGACCCCTCAGCCCCAGCATTTT.

This clonotype was observed at least ten times. V is TRBV3-1 and J is TRBJ1-1; the D gene is possibly TRBD1 (5 bases). The CDR3 length is 13 residues. In germline, CDR1 is LGHDT, CDR2 YNNKEL (reference sequence). Trimming stripped 4 bases from V and 7 bases from J, with 13 bases between. For the CDR3, the DNA is TGTGCCAGCAGCCCGCGCAGGGAGGGTGAAGCTTTCTTT. Encoded protein: CASSPRREGEAFF. Using reference TRBV3-1 and TRBJ1-1 for the parts outside the CDR3, the full variable domain is DTAVSQTPKYLVTQMGNDKSIKCEQNLGHDTMYWYKQDSKKFLKIMFSYNNKELIINETVPNRFSPKSPDKAHLNLHINSLELGDSAVYFCASSPRREGEAFFGQGTRLTVV.

In this sample, this clonotype turned up many times. This chain links TRBV6-1 with TRBJ1-1, with 8 bases matching TRBD1. The V gene end was trimmed by 5 bases and the J gene end by 3 bases; junction bases not matched to a gene: 5. CDR1 and CDR2 (germline): MNHNS, SASEGT. This CDR3 has 14 amino acids. The CDR3 protein is CASSWGGQDTEAFF. In DNA, the CDR3 is TGTGCCAGCAGTTGGGGGGGACAGGACACTGAAGCTTTCTTT.

This clonotype came up a few times. The chain has TRBV18 and TRBJ2-3; TRBD2 agrees at 14 bases. CDR3 size: 16 residues. In germline, CDR1 is KGHSH, CDR2 LQKENI. V gave up 5 bases and J gave up 5 bases; unmatched junction bases: 6. The CDR3 loop reads CASSATSGGAGDTQYF. CDR3 sequence (DNA): TGTGCCAGCTCAGCGACTAGCGGGGGGGCAGGAGATACGCAGTATTTT.

Only a few counts were recorded for this clonotype. The V gene is TRBV29-1, the J gene TRBJ2-1, with D unclear. The CDR3 is 13 residues long. Trimming cost V 3 bases and J 3 bases, with 9 bases left between them. Germline V gene data show CDR1 as SQVTM and CDR2 as ANQGSEA. CDR3 in amino acids: CSVDPTSYNEQFF. In DNA, the CDR3 is TGCAGCGTTGACCCCACCAGCTACAATGAGCAGTTCTTC.

This clonotype was seen many times. The rearrangement joins TRBV3-1 to TRBJ1-3; tentative D call: TRBD1 (5 bases). Trimming stripped 0 bases from V and 3 bases from J, with 12 bases between. There are 16 residues in the CDR3. CDR1 and CDR2 (germline): LGHDT, YNNKEL (reference sequence). CDR3 bases: TGTGCCAGCAGCCAAGAAGCGCCAGGGCTTGGAAACACCATATATTTT. Encoded protein: CASSQEAPGLGNTIYF.

The chain uses TRBV19 and TRBJ2-1, with unresolved D. V lost 5 bases and J lost 5, with 10 bases in between. The CDR3 contains 13 residues. Germline V gives CDR1 LNHDA, CDR2 SQIVND (reference sequence). The CDR3 protein is CASSANSHNEQFF. The CDR3 DNA reads as TGTGCCAGTAGTGCAAATAGTCACAATGAGCAGTTCTTC.

About this clonotype: Its ends do not fully match the called genes, so a read error is possible. The V gene is TRBV3-1, the J gene TRBJ2-5; D possibly corresponds to TRBD2 (5 bases). The V gene's germline CDR1 is LGHDT and CDR2 YNNKEL (reference sequence). CDR3 length: 15 amino acids. The CDR3 nucleotides are TGTGCCTGCAGCCAACCTAGGACTCCTGAAGAGACCCAGTACTTC. Translation: CACSQPRTPEETQYF.

For this clonotype: Just one base apart from a much larger clone, this may be a read error. The chain employs TRBV7-9 and TRBJ2-1; maybe TRBD2 (6 bases). Germline V gene sequence: CDR1 SEHNR, CDR2 FQNEAQ (reference sequence). This CDR3 has 18 amino acids. Trimming took 5 bases from V and 4 from J, leaving 24 bases between them. CDR3 bases: TGTGCCAGCAGCCACCCTTGGGGGGAGCTTCTCGTTTACAATGAGCAGTTCTTC. Protein: CASSHPWGELLVYNEQFF.

This clonotype has a count of ten or more. The rearrangement links TRBV7-9 to TRBJ2-1, with D maybe TRBD2 (8 bases). The V gene lost 5 bases and the J gene lost 4 bases, with 15 bases spanning the gap. Germline-derived CDR1 and CDR2 are SEHNR and FQNEAQ (reference sequence). The CDR3 covers 15 residues. In DNA, the CDR3 is TGTGCCAGCAGCCCGGGGGGGACAGTGTACAATGAGCAGTTCTTC. Translating gives CASSPGGTVYNEQFF. Full variable domain (remainder filled in from reference TRBV7-9 and TRBJ2-1): DTGVSQNPRHKITKRGQNVTFRCDPISEHNRLYWYRQTLGQGPEFLTYFQNEAQLEKSRLLSDRFSAERPKGSFSTLEIQRTEQGDSAMYLCASSPGGTVYNEQFFGPGTRLTVL.

This clonotype was counted at least ten times. CDR3 protein: CASSLQGIGSPLHF. The CDR3 DNA sequence: TGTGCCAGCAGCCTACAGGGTATTGGTTCACCCCTCCACTTT. This rearrangement joins TRBV3-1 to TRBJ1-6; TRBD1 might be the D (6 bases). CDR1 and CDR2 (germline): LGHDT, YNNKEL (reference sequence). The CDR3 length is 14 residues. Trimming pared 4 bases from V and 9 bases from J, leaving 13 bases between.

The table lists this clonotype with many counts. The chain combines TRBV18 with TRBJ2-7; D possibly corresponds to TRBD1 (6 bases). Per germline, CDR1 KGHSH and CDR2 LQKENI. The CDR3 spans 15 residues. The ends were cut back, 4 bases at V and 3 bases at J, with 16 bases in the middle. CDR3: CASSRQQGWNYEQYF. CDR3 bases: TGTGCCAGCTCACGACAGCAGGGGTGGAACTACGAGCAGTACTTC.

The chain couples TRBV14 to TRBJ1-3, with 8 nucleotides matching TRBD1. V trimming: 1 base; J trimming: 4 bases; junction bases outside the gene matches: 3. Germline V gene lookup returns CDR1 SGHDN and CDR2 FVKESK. The CDR3 is made up of 15 amino acids. The chain's CDR3 is CASSQGQGMGNTIYF. The CDR3 DNA is TGTGCCAGCAGCCAAGGACAGGGGATGGGAAACACCATATATTTT.

This clonotype has a handful of counts. The chain joins TRBV13 to TRBJ2-1, with 9 nucleotides matching TRBD2. Germline V gene lookup returns CDR1 PRHDT and CDR2 FYEKMQ (reference sequence). The CDR3 runs to 16 residues. V was clipped by 5 bases and J by 5 bases; unmatched bases: 10. The DNA of the CDR3 is TGTGCCAGCAGCCCCCGCCAGCGGGGGGCCGACAATGAGCAGTTCTTC. Translated, it gives CASSPRQRGADNEQFF.

This clonotype was seen at least ten times. The chain joins TRBV11-1 to TRBJ2-1; D is perhaps TRBD1 (6 bases). The germline V and J ends were trimmed by 1 base and 7 bases, with 14 bases remaining between them. The CDR3 is made up of 15 amino acids. Per the germline V gene, CDR1 is SGHAT and CDR2 is FQDESV (reference sequence). The CDR3 DNA reads as TGTGCCAGCAGCTTAGATTGGACAGAAGGGAATGAGCAGTTCTTC. Translating it yields CASSLDWTEGNEQFF.

Ten or more counts support this clonotype. The chain carries TRBV20-1 and TRBJ1-1; 7 bases match TRBD1. Germline lookup yields CDR1 DFQATT and CDR2 SNEGSKA (reference sequence). The CDR3 is made up of 14 amino acids. V was pared by 3 bases and J by 1 base, with 5 bases of the junction left unmatched. CDR3 sequence: CSASWTGWNTEAFF. The CDR3 DNA follows: TGCAGTGCTAGCTGGACAGGATGGAACACTGAAGCTTTCTTT.

V gene TRBV6-1 combines with J gene TRBJ2-7; a weak D match, TRBD2 (6 bases). The V end was cut by 5 bases, the J end by 4 bases, with 27 bases between. CDR1 and CDR2 from the germline V gene are MNHNS and SASEGT. This CDR3 has 18 amino acids. This chain's CDR3 is CASSHTTMPGLPNYEQYF. The CDR3 nucleotides read TGTGCCAGCAGTCATACCACTATGCCGGGACTCCCCAATTACGAGCAGTACTTC.

This rearrangement joins TRBV4-1 to TRBJ1-1; D might be TRBD1 (5 bases). CDR3 length equals 15 residues. From germline, CDR1 is MGHRA and CDR2 YSYEKL. Trimming removed 0 bases from V and 2 bases from J, with 10 bases in between. The CDR3 loop reads CASSQDRRVNTEAFF. Here the CDR3 DNA reads TGCGCCAGCAGCCAAGATCGCAGGGTAAACACTGAAGCTTTCTTT.

CDR3 residues: CATSPGLAPSDTQYF. The CDR3 DNA follows: TGTGCCACCAGCCCGGGACTAGCGCCCTCAGATACGCAGTATTTT. The chain has TRBV15 and TRBJ2-3; 10 positions match TRBD2. This CDR3 comprises 15 residues. The V gene's germline CDR1 is LNHNV and CDR2 YYDKDF (reference sequence). Trimming took 5 bases from V and 4 from J; bases not matched to a gene: 6.